This T cell receptor (beta chain) was profiled in a study of CD8+ T cells in alopecia areata. Study background: Treated patients received oral tofacitinib, 5 to 10 mg twice daily. Study-level points and caveats: Researchers reported that TCR sharing among patients proved less clear than in mice, possibly HLA-linked. Scalp sequencing captures resident alphabeta T cells of normal skin too.

The authors extracted RNA and reverse transcribed it into cDNA as the sequencing template. The assay was immunoSEQ multiplex PCR, and TCRdb's table has in-frame clones only and misses some. Of 150,000 to 200,000 clones in the sample, more than 50% were seen once. Comments on this clone: What it binds is not known.

This CDR3 contains 14 residues. V dropped 6 bases and J dropped 6 bases, with 18 bases sitting between them. Germline V CDR1 and CDR2: ENHRY, SYGVKD. Treatment of the sample: oral pan-JAK inhibitor, 5-10 mg twice daily. Individuals with alopecia areata gave both lesional scalp punch biopsies and peripheral blood for collection. The source is a human donor with alopecia areata. Sample: CD4+ T cells sorted from blood, taken at week 24, from a patient treated with tofacitinib. The rearrangement uses TRBV10-3 and TRBJ2-7; TRBD1 is a possible D gene (6 bases). The CDR3 bases are TGTGCCATCAGCCAGGGGTTTGAAGTTCTCGAGCAGTACTTC. Translation: CAISQGFEVLEQYF.